This is a list of T cell receptor beta chains from one sample in a study of CD8+ T cells in alopecia areata. Method: immunoSEQ multiplex PCR; TCRdb's copy keeps in-frame clones and lacks some. The sample contains 140,000 to 150,000 clones, 40% to 55% of which appear only once. Sequencing used CD4+ T cells sorted from blood, obtained at week 0. Receptor source: a human donor with alopecia areata. CDR3s include the opening cysteine and the closing phenylalanine or tryptophan. Fields, in order: CDR3 DNA, CDR3 protein, CDR3 length, D gene, clone size, V gene, J gene. A D gene is named only where the DNA matches it firmly. Only part of the rows carry a size: once, few, many, or a class if the clone is expanded.

CDR3 DNA: TGCGCCAGCAGCTTGGGAGGGACTAGCGGGAGCCGACTCAATGAGCAGTTCTTC
CDR3 protein: CASSLGGTSGSRLNEQFF
CDR3 length: 18
D gene: TRBD2
clone size: -
V gene: TRBV5-1
J gene: TRBJ2-1

CDR3 DNA: TGTGCCAGCAACCCCGGCGGAAAAGAGACCCAGTACTTC
CDR3 protein: CASNPGGKETQYF
CDR3 length: 13
D gene: -
clone size: -
V gene: TRBV28
J gene: TRBJ2-5

CDR3 DNA: TGTGCCAGCAGCCAAGCGGCTAGCGGGACCTACGAGCAGTACTTC
CDR3 protein: CASSQAASGTYEQYF
CDR3 length: 15
D gene: TRBD2
clone size: few
V gene: TRBV4-2
J gene: TRBJ2-7

CDR3 DNA: TGTGCCAGCACGGTCGCGGGTAGCTACAATGAGCAGTTCTTC
CDR3 protein: CASTVAGSYNEQFF
CDR3 length: 14
D gene: -
clone size: -
V gene: TRBV7-8
J gene: TRBJ2-1

CDR3 DNA: TGTGCCAGCAGAGGCCTCAGGAGCTCCTACAATGAGCAGTTCTTC
CDR3 protein: CASRGLRSSYNEQFF
CDR3 length: 15
D gene: -
clone size: -
V gene: TRBV2
J gene: TRBJ2-1

CDR3 DNA: TGTGCCAGCAGAAGACTTTCCTACGAGCAGTACTTC
CDR3 protein: CASRRLSYEQYF
CDR3 length: 12
D gene: -
clone size: -
V gene: TRBV6-4
J gene: TRBJ2-7

CDR3 DNA: TGTGCCAGCAGCCCACGGACAGGGGTGGCCTATGGCTACACCTTC
CDR3 protein: CASSPRTGVAYGYTF
CDR3 length: 15
D gene: TRBD1
clone size: few
V gene: TRBV4-2
J gene: TRBJ1-2

CDR3 DNA: TGTGCCAGCAGCTTGTTCAAGCAGGGGATCTCTGGGGCCAACGTCCTGACTTTC
CDR3 protein: CASSLFKQGISGANVLTF
CDR3 length: 18
D gene: -
clone size: few
V gene: TRBV5-8
J gene: TRBJ2-6

CDR3 DNA: TGCAGCGCCCGACAGGGGGCAGATACGCAGTATTTT
CDR3 protein: CSARQGADTQYF
CDR3 length: 12
D gene: TRBD1
clone size: few
V gene: TRBV29-1
J gene: TRBJ2-3

CDR3 DNA: TGTGCCAGCAGCTTACGGACAGGAACTAACAATGAGCAGTTCTTC
CDR3 protein: CASSLRTGTNNEQFF
CDR3 length: 15
D gene: TRBD1
clone size: -
V gene: TRBV7-9
J gene: TRBJ2-1

CDR3 DNA: TGCGCCAGCAGCCAAGGTAGTAGCGGGGGGGTCGGGGCCAACGTCCTGACTTTC
CDR3 protein: CASSQGSSGGVGANVLTF
CDR3 length: 18
D gene: TRBD2
clone size: -
V gene: TRBV4-3
J gene: TRBJ2-6

CDR3 DNA: TGCAGCGTTGGACTTAGCGGGAGCTCCTACGAGCAGTACTTC
CDR3 protein: CSVGLSGSSYEQYF
CDR3 length: 14
D gene: TRBD2
clone size: few
V gene: TRBV29-1
J gene: TRBJ2-7

CDR3 DNA: TGTGCCAGCAGCTTACGGGAGGCCCGCTCCTACAATGAGCAGTTCTTC
CDR3 protein: CASSLREARSYNEQFF
CDR3 length: 16
D gene: TRBD2
clone size: -
V gene: TRBV7-2
J gene: TRBJ2-1

CDR3 DNA: TGCGCCAGCAGCCAAGAGGTACGGCAGGGCAACACCGGGGAGCTGTTTTTT
CDR3 protein: CASSQEVRQGNTGELFF
CDR3 length: 17
D gene: -
clone size: -
V gene: TRBV4-1
J gene: TRBJ2-2